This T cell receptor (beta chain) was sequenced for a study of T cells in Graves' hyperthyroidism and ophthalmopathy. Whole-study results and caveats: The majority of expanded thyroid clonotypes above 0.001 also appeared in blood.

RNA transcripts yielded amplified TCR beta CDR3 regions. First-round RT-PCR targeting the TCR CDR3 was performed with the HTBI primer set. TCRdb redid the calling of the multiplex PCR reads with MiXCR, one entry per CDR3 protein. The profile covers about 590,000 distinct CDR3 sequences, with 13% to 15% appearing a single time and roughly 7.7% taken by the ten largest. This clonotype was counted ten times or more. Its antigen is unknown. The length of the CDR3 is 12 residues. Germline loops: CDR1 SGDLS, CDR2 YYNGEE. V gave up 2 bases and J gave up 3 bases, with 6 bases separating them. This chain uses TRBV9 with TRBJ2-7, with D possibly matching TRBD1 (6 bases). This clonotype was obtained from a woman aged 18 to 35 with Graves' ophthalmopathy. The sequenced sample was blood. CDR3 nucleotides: TGTGCCAGCAGCGTGACAGGCTACGAGCAGTACTTC. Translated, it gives CASSVTGYEQYF.